The 21 T cell receptor beta chains reported below all come from one sample, sequenced in a study of T cells in Graves' hyperthyroidism and ophthalmopathy. Regions amplified from RNA transcripts were the TCR beta CDR3 regions. First-round RT-PCR with HTBI primers amplified the TCR CDR3 region. TCRdb re-analysed the multiplex PCR reads in MiXCR, keeping a single row per CDR3 protein. The table shows 450,000 to 650,000 distinct CDR3 sequences, with about a sixth occurring only once. The specimen sequenced was blood. These TCRs come from a woman under 30 with Graves' ophthalmopathy.

This clonotype appeared many times. The chain couples TRBV4-3 to TRBJ2-7; D is unclear. The CDR3 loop spans 16 amino acids. Looked up from germline, CDR1 is LGHNA and CDR2 is YSLEER. Deletions cut 1 base from V and 0 bases from J, with 13 bases between. CDR3 in amino acids: CASSQGAGLLSYEQYF. In DNA form, the CDR3 reads TGCGCCAGCAGCCAAGGAGCAGGCCTCCTCTCCTACGAGCAGTACTTC.

This clonotype was detected ten times or more. The chain joins TRBV11-3 to TRBJ1-1, with 7 bases lining up with TRBD1. Germline trimming cut 1 base from V and 5 bases from J; bases unmatched to any gene: 7. Germline V CDR1 and CDR2: SGHNT, YENEEA. The CDR3 contains 15 residues. The DNA of the CDR3 is TGTGCCAGCAGCTTAGTTCCCAGGGGGTGGACTGAAGCTTTCTTT. As protein: CASSLVPRGWTEAFF.

This clonotype was detected only a few times. The genes are TRBV12-3 or TRBV12-4 and TRBJ1-2, with D unclear. V was shortened by 6 bases and J by 7 bases, with 15 bases between the two germline ends. This CDR3 contains 13 residues. The CDR3 sequence is CASSPLPTGGYTF. As DNA, the CDR3 is TGTGCCAGCAGCCCCCTTCCGACCGGTGGCTACACCTTC.

This clonotype was seen more than once but under ten times. This sequence may be a read error, since a much larger clone differs from it by one base. This chain connects TRBV5-1 to TRBJ1-1; TRBD1 might be the D (6 bases). This CDR3 has 16 residues. Between the trimmed V and J ends, which lost 4 bases and 0 bases, there was a span of 16 bases. Germline CDR1 reads SGHRS; CDR2 reads YFSETQ. CDR3 in DNA: TGCGCCAGCAGCCCGGATTCGGGGGCTGTGAACACTGAAGCTTTCTTT. Translating it yields CASSPDSGAVNTEAFF.

This clonotype was picked up a small number of times. The chain joins TRBV30 to TRBJ2-3; 9 bases map to TRBD1. The CDR3 is 15 amino acids. After removal of 5 bases from V and 2 bases from J, the junction contained 8 bases not matched to a gene. Germline CDR1 is GTSNPN and CDR2 is SVGIG (reference sequence). The CDR3 sequence: CAWDRTGAYTDTQYF. The CDR3 coding sequence is TGTGCCTGGGACCGGACAGGGGCTTACACAGATACGCAGTATTTT.

Of note for this clonotype: This may be a read error, as it is one base from a much larger clone. The chain combines TRBV6-1 with TRBJ2-7, with D possibly TRBD1 on 6 matching bases. Trimming removed 8 bases at V and 2 bases at J, with 13 bases between. The CDR3 totals 13 residues. Per the germline V gene, CDR1 is MNHNS and CDR2 is SASEGT. CDR3 sequence reads: CASGPQGTYEQYF. For the CDR3, the DNA is TGTGCCAGCGGGCCTCAGGGGACCTACGAGCAGTACTTC.

This clonotype was detected many times. The gene calls are TRBV30 and TRBJ1-5, with D unclear. From germline, CDR1 is GTSNPN and CDR2 SVGIG (reference sequence). The CDR3 extends over 14 amino acids. V lost 0 bases and J 7 bases, leaving 13 bases between the germline ends. CDR3 amino acids: CAWSVLNGVQPQHF. In DNA form, the CDR3 reads TGTGCCTGGAGTGTACTGAATGGTGTGCAGCCCCAGCATTTT.

In this sample, this clonotype turned up many times. The CDR3 reads CASSYPSGGSYNEQFF. CDR3 bases: TGTGCCAGCAGTTATCCCTCGGGTGGCTCCTACAATGAGCAGTTCTTC. This sequence joins TRBV6-5 and TRBJ2-1, with no clear D. Trimming took 3 bases from V and 0 from J, leaving 12 bases between them. The CDR3 runs to 16 residues. Per germline, CDR1 MNHEY and CDR2 SVGAGI.

This clonotype was seen at least ten times. V is TRBV11-2 and J is TRBJ2-1; TRBD2 matches at 9 bases. The CDR3 has 15 residues. Unmatched junction bases numbered 6, after V lost 2 bases and J lost 7 bases. Germline V CDR1 and CDR2: SGHAT, FQNNGV. The CDR3 bases are TGTGCCAGCAGCTTATCCAGCGGGGGGCAGAATGAGCAGTTCTTC. Protein product: CASSLSSGGQNEQFF. Looking up the rest from reference TRBV11-2 and TRBJ2-1 gives the full variable domain: EAGVAQSPRYKIIEKRQSVAFWCNPISGHATLYWYQQILGQGPKLLIQFQNNGVVDDSQLPKDRFSAERLKGVDSTLKIQPAKLEDSAVYLCASSLSSGGQNEQFFGPGTRLTVL.

The table lists this clonotype with many counts. This chain uses TRBV28 with TRBJ2-1; TRBD2 agrees at 7 bases. Germline V gene sequence: CDR1 MDHEN, CDR2 SYDVKM. This CDR3 is 14 amino acids long. J was trimmed by 2 bases and V by 3 bases; bases with no gene match: 1. CDR3 coding DNA: TGTGCCAGCAGTTTTGGACTAGCCTACAATGAGCAGTTCTTC. It specifies CASSFGLAYNEQFF.

This clonotype appeared many times. This chain uses TRBV12-3 or TRBV12-4 with TRBJ1-1; D unresolved. The CDR3 is 13 amino acids. V was trimmed by 4 bases and J by 3 bases, leaving 9 bases between them. CDR3 in DNA: TGTGCCAGCAGTTACTCGGAGGACACTGAAGCTTTCTTT. Protein product: CASSYSEDTEAFF.

J is TRBJ2-5 and V is TRBV6-5, with no clear D. The V gene's germline CDR1 is MNHEY and CDR2 SVGAGI. The CDR3 runs 14 residues. V was shortened by 4 bases and J by 5 bases, with 14 bases between the two germline ends. This chain's CDR3 is CASSFGPNWETQYF. In DNA, the CDR3 is TGTGCCAGCAGTTTTGGACCGAACTGGGAGACCCAGTACTTC.

This clonotype has more than one count but fewer than ten. The J gene is TRBJ2-3, the V gene TRBV27; D gene unclear. Germline V CDR1 and CDR2: MNHEY, SMNVEV (reference sequence). The CDR3 is 13 residues long. Trimming cost V 0 bases and J 8 bases, with 9 bases left between them. CDR3 region: CASSLSSFSTQYF. The DNA of the CDR3 is TGTGCCAGCAGTTTATCATCCTTCTCTACGCAGTATTTT.

V gene TRBV20-1 combines with J gene TRBJ1-2, with D uncertain. There are 12 residues in the CDR3. Germline V gene lookup returns CDR1 DFQATT and CDR2 SNEGSKA (reference sequence). Trimming left V 6 bases short and J 3 bases short, with 11 bases between. DNA of the CDR3: TGCAGTGCAGCGGGAGAATACTATGGCTACACCTTC. It translates to CSAAGEYYGYTF.

This clonotype showed up just a few times. CDR3 in DNA: TGCGCCAGCAGCTCCTCCTCCGGGGGCGGAGGAGCTTTCTTT. Translation gives CASSSSSGGGGAFF. V gene TRBV5-1 combines with J gene TRBJ1-1, with D possibly TRBD1 on 6 matching bases. Germline CDR1 reads SGHRS; CDR2 reads YFSETQ. Trimming shortened V by 3 bases and J by 10 bases, and 19 bases separated the two germline ends. The CDR3 extends over 14 amino acids.

About this clonotype: Compared with germline, one end of the junction differs, possibly owing to a read error. The chain carries TRBV27 and TRBJ1-5; TRBD1 might be the D (5 bases). Germline V gene data show CDR1 as MNHEY and CDR2 as SMNVEV (reference sequence). The CDR3 length is 14 residues. The CDR3 protein is CASNLGQGGQPQHF. For the CDR3, the DNA is TGTGCCAGCAATTTAGGGCAGGGTGGACAGCCCCAGCATTTT.

J is TRBJ2-1 and V is TRBV6-6; D perhaps matches TRBD1 (5 bases). Germline CDR1 and CDR2: MNHNY and SVGAGI (reference sequence). CDR3 length: 15 residues. The V end lost 2 bases, the J end lost 9 bases, and 17 bases lay between the germline ends. The CDR3 region is CASSYRADLQGEQFF. As DNA, the CDR3 is TGTGCCAGCAGTTACAGGGCGGACCTGCAGGGTGAGCAGTTCTTC.

This clonotype was observed a few times. V usage is TRBV6-1 and J usage is TRBJ1-2; maybe TRBD1 (5 bases). This CDR3 is 12 amino acids long. CDR1 MNHNS and CDR2 SASEGT come from the germline V gene. The V end lost 6 bases, the J end lost 3 bases, and 8 bases lay between the germline ends. The CDR3 protein is CASRGDDYGYTF. DNA for the CDR3: TGTGCCAGCAGGGGGGACGACTATGGCTACACCTTC.

The chain joins TRBV4-1 to TRBJ2-2, with D perhaps matching TRBD2 (6 bases). Trimming took 4 bases from V and 0 from J, leaving 12 bases between them. This CDR3 contains 16 residues. CDR1 MGHRA and CDR2 YSYEKL come from the germline V gene. CDR3 DNA sequence: TGCGCCAGCAGCCCAGATGGGGGGACGAACACCGGGGAGCTGTTTTTT. Protein: CASSPDGGTNTGELFF.

This clonotype occurred a few times. This sequence joins TRBV6-2 or TRBV6-3 and TRBJ1-4; the match to TRBD1 covers 7 bases. This CDR3 comprises 18 residues. The trim removed 0 bases at V and 0 bases at J, leaving 7 bases unmatched. Germline values: CDR1 MNHEY, CDR2 SVGEGT. This CDR3 reads CASSYSTGNDTTNEKLFF. Here the CDR3 DNA reads TGTGCCAGCAGTTACTCGACAGGGAATGATACAACTAATGAAAAACTGTTTTTT.

This clonotype was seen many times. The chain joins TRBV6-1 to TRBJ1-1; tentatively, D is TRBD1 (5 bases). V was clipped by 5 bases and J by 3 bases, with 13 bases between them. CDR3 length: 14 residues. Germline V CDR1 and CDR2: MNHNS, SASEGT. Written as DNA, the CDR3 is TGTGCCAGCAGTCCCCAGGGAAGGTACACTGAAGCTTTCTTT. It yields the protein CASSPQGRYTEAFF.